This passage covers 5 T cell receptor beta chains from one sample sequenced in a study of T cell changes during pregnancy in multiple sclerosis. TCRdb's table, derived via immunoSEQ multiplex PCR, lists solely in-frame clones and lacks some. The sample consists of fewer than 50,000 clones, more than 85% of them appearing once. The sequences come from CD8+ T cells from peripheral blood mononuclear cells, collected in the third trimester of pregnancy. These receptors all come from a female donor with multiple sclerosis, enrolled in a pregnancy study.

The V gene is TRBV25-1, the J gene TRBJ2-2, with D maybe TRBD2 (6 bases). The V and J ends lost 6 bases and 7 bases respectively, with 9 bases between them. The CDR3 is made up of 12 amino acids. In germline, CDR1 is MGHDK, CDR2 SYGVNS. The CDR3 DNA reads TGTGCCAGCAGGGAGGGAATCGGGGAGCTGTTTTTT. This gives the protein CASREGIGELFF.

This CDR3 reads CASSDKAGGTDTQYF. The CDR3 DNA sequence: TGTGCCAGCAGTGATAAAGCGGGAGGCACAGATACGCAGTATTTT. The rearrangement joins TRBV6-4 to TRBJ2-3; 8 bases match TRBD2. There are 15 residues in the CDR3. The V gene end was trimmed by 3 bases and the J gene end by 1 base; junction bases not matched to a gene: 3. CDR1 MRHNA and CDR2 SNTAGT come from the germline V gene.

The chain has TRBV28 and TRBJ2-2; 11 bases are shared with TRBD2. The CDR3 loop spans 15 amino acids. Per germline, CDR1 MDHEN and CDR2 SYDVKM. After removal of 7 bases from V and 5 bases from J, the junction contained 6 bases not matched to a gene. CDR3 sequence: CASIARLAGTGELFF. The CDR3 nucleotides are TGTGCCAGCATCGCGAGACTAGCGGGAACCGGGGAGCTGTTTTTT.

The chain employs TRBV5-6 and TRBJ1-1; the match to TRBD1 covers 9 bases. This CDR3 is built from 15 residues. Germline V gene sequence: CDR1 SGHDT, CDR2 YYEEEE. Losses at the gene ends were 2 bases for V and 5 bases for J; bases not matched to a gene: 7. The CDR3 DNA reads as TGTGCCAGCAGCTTTCACCCCGGGACAGGGACTGAAGCTTTCTTT. Amino acids: CASSFHPGTGTEAFF.

The J gene is TRBJ2-7, the V gene TRBV4-2, with 10 bases matching TRBD1. CDR3 length equals 16 residues. Germline V lookup: CDR1 LGHNA, CDR2 YNFKEQ. J was trimmed by 7 bases and V by 0 bases; bases with no gene match: 9. The CDR3, as DNA: TGTGCCAGCAGCCAAGATGAGGGGACAGGGGATAAAGAGCAGTACTTC. This gives the protein CASSQDEGTGDKEQYF.